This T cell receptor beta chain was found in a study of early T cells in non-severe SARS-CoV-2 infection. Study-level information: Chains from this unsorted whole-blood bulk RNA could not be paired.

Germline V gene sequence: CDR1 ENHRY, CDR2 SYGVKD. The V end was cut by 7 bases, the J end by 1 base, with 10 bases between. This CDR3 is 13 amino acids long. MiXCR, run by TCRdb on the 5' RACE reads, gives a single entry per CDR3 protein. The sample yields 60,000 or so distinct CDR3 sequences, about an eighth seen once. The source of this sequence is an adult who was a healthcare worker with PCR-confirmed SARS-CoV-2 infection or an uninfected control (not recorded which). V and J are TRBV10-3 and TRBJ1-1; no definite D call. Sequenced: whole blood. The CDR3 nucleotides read TGTGCCATCATGCCGGATTCGAACACTGAAGCTTTCTTT. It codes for CAIMPDSNTEAFF.